Below are 30 T cell receptor beta chains sequenced from a single sample in a study of CD8 T cells in ankylosing spondylitis (dated by TCRdb to the late 2010s). The paper's findings and limits, for the study overall: Blood from ankylosing spondylitis patients appeared to be characterized by a TCR beta motif made up of seven or eight highly homologous amino acid variants.

The protocol used for the library was 5' RACE. For sequencing, an Illumina HiSeq 2500 was employed. TCRdb reprocessing: public reads trimmed at Q25 with fastp, clones called with MiXCR, in-frame beta chains kept. A single entry per CDR3 protein holds the most common genes and DNA from its merged rows. The sample table records about 840,000 distinct CDR3 sequences; about 11% of these occur just once. More than 0.5% of the sample is held by the ten biggest clonotypes. No antigen has been identified for these receptors. The material sequenced was blood, either unsorted or a sorted T cell fraction (not recorded which). These receptors all stem from a male donor with ankylosing spondylitis.

This clonotype showed up many times. The chain uses TRBV7-2 and TRBJ2-1; 8 bases match TRBD2. The germline V gene encodes CDR1 SGHTA and CDR2 FQGNSA. The CDR3 contains 13 residues. After removal of 5 bases from V and 9 bases from J, the junction contained 6 bases not matched to a gene. CDR3 in amino acids: CASSPLAGTEQFF. The CDR3 DNA sequence: TGTGCCAGCAGCCCTCTAGCGGGCACTGAGCAGTTCTTC.

This clonotype appeared a few times. V usage is TRBV15 and J usage is TRBJ2-1; no clear D gene. The V gene's germline CDR1 is LNHNV and CDR2 YYDKDF (reference sequence). V gave up 2 bases and J gave up 10 bases, with 6 bases separating them. The CDR3 is 11 amino acids. The CDR3 bases are TGTGCCACCAGCAGAAGCCAGGAGCAGTTCTTC. This translates into CATSRSQEQFF. Based on the CDR3 plus reference TRBV15 and TRBJ2-1, the full variable domain is DAMVIQNPRYQVTQFGKPVTLSCSQTLNHNVMYWYQQKSSQAPKLLFHYYDKDFNNEADTPDNFQSRRPNTSFCFLDIRSPGLGDTAMYLCATSRSQEQFFGPGTRLTVL.

The chain employs TRBV5-6 and TRBJ2-1; D unclear. CDR3 size: 15 residues. V lost 5 bases to trimming and J lost 1 base, with 13 bases between them. From germline, CDR1 is SGHDT and CDR2 YYEEEE. DNA of the CDR3: TGTGCCAGCAGGGCCCGCCAGAAGTCCTACAATGAGCAGTTCTTC. Translated: CASRARQKSYNEQFF.

This clonotype occurred a few times. One end of the junction is discordant with germline, which a read error may explain. In DNA form, the CDR3 reads TGTGCCACCAGCGATTGGGACAGCAACAATGAGCAGTTCTTC. This gives the protein CATSDWDSNNEQFF. The rearrangement joins TRBV24-1 to TRBJ2-1; 7 nucleotides match TRBD1. This CDR3 has 14 amino acids. The germline CDR1 and CDR2 sequences are KGHDR and SFDVKD.

The table lists this clonotype with a few counts. The J gene is TRBJ1-1, the V gene TRBV15; D remains ambiguous. Germline V gene data show CDR1 as LNHNV and CDR2 as YYDKDF (reference sequence). Trimming shortened V by 5 bases and J by 8 bases, and 18 bases separated the two germline ends. The CDR3 length is 14 residues. The CDR3 DNA follows: TGTGCCACCAGCCCTACTGGACGGTATGGGGAAGCTTTCTTT. Its translation: CATSPTGRYGEAFF.

The rearrangement links TRBV12-3 or TRBV12-4 to TRBJ1-3, with 9 nucleotides matching TRBD1. Trimming cost V 7 bases and J 4 bases; bases outside gene matches: 2. The CDR3 contains 13 residues. CDR3 region: CASTGTGGNTIYF. In DNA, the CDR3 is TGTGCCAGCACAGGGACAGGGGGAAACACCATATATTTT.

This clonotype was observed many times. The CDR3 bases are TGTGCCAGCAGTTATTACGGTCGCGGAACCACCGGGGAGCTGTTTTTT. Amino acids: CASSYYGRGTTGELFF. The chain employs TRBV6-5 and TRBJ2-2; unclear D gene. V dropped 3 bases and J dropped 4 bases, with 15 bases sitting between them. The CDR3 has 16 residues. CDR1 is MNHEY and CDR2 is SVGAGI in the germline V gene.

V gene TRBV20-1 combines with J gene TRBJ2-7; no clear D. The CDR3 has 12 residues. Trimming cost V 0 bases and J 6 bases, with 9 bases left between them. Germline CDR1 and CDR2: DFQATT and SNEGSKA (reference sequence). This CDR3 reads CSAREGFREQYF. As DNA, the CDR3 is TGCAGTGCTAGAGAAGGTTTTCGCGAGCAGTACTTC.

This clonotype occurred a few times. The chain links TRBV20-1 to TRBJ1-4; no reliable D call. The CDR3 loop spans 12 amino acids. Germline assignment: CDR1 DFQATT and CDR2 SNEGSKA (reference sequence). Trimming removed 2 bases at V and 5 bases at J, with 6 bases between. The CDR3 here is CSARFPNEKLFF. The CDR3 DNA follows: TGCAGTGCTAGATTCCCCAATGAAAAACTGTTTTTT.

This clonotype was counted a few times. The chain has TRBV4-3 and TRBJ2-1; D is unclear. CDR3 length: 13 residues. Germline values: CDR1 LGHNA, CDR2 YSLEER. Trimming removed 4 bases at V and 4 bases at J, with 8 bases between. The chain's CDR3 is CASSRSEYNEQFF. The CDR3 DNA is TGCGCCAGCAGCCGCTCAGAGTACAATGAGCAGTTCTTC.

This clonotype was counted many times. The rearrangement uses TRBV20-1 and TRBJ1-1, with a tentative D call TRBD1 (6 bases). The CDR3 totals 13 residues. Germline V CDR1 and CDR2: DFQATT, SNEGSKA (reference sequence). The CDR3 loop is CSAGGGVNTEAFF. CDR3 in DNA: TGCAGCGCCGGAGGGGGAGTGAACACTGAAGCTTTCTTT.

The V and J genes are TRBV29-1 and TRBJ2-3; no definite D call. With 4 bases removed from V and 5 bases from J, the gap between germline ends came to 19 bases. This CDR3 has 15 residues. CDR1 is SQVTM, CDR2 ANQGSEA, per germline. Written as DNA, the CDR3 is TGCAGCGTTGCCGGCGGTAGGGAACATCAAGATACGCAGTATTTT. As protein: CSVAGGREHQDTQYF.

In this sample, this clonotype turned up many times. The chain joins TRBV7-2 to TRBJ1-4; D gene uncertain. CDR1 is SGHTA, CDR2 FQGNSA, per germline. The CDR3 sequence is 17 residues long. The V end was cut by 2 bases, the J end by 5 bases, with 18 bases between. The CDR3 DNA reads TGTGCCAGCAGCTTACGAGGCCAGCCCACTTCGAATGAAAAACTGTTTTTT. It specifies CASSLRGQPTSNEKLFF.

The chain uses TRBV29-1 and TRBJ2-1; D gene unclear. With 4 bases removed from V and 4 bases from J, the gap between germline ends came to 14 bases. The CDR3 has 14 residues. The germline CDR1 and CDR2 sequences are SQVTM and ANQGSEA. This CDR3 reads CSVVGYFVYNEQFF. In nucleotides, the CDR3 is TGCAGCGTTGTGGGCTACTTTGTATACAATGAGCAGTTCTTC.

This clonotype appeared many times. This sequence joins TRBV20-1 and TRBJ1-4; D might be TRBD1 (6 bases). The germline V and J ends were trimmed by 3 bases and 0 bases, with 8 bases remaining between them. The CDR3 has 14 amino acids. Germline V gene lookup returns CDR1 DFQATT and CDR2 SNEGSKA (reference sequence). The CDR3 coding sequence is TGCAGTGCTAGGAGGGGGGCAACTAATGAAAAACTGTTTTTT. Protein product: CSARRGATNEKLFF.

This chain joins TRBV10-3 and TRBJ1-2, with no clear D. Germline V gives CDR1 ENHRY, CDR2 SYGVKD. The V gene lost 3 bases and the J gene lost 1 base, with 12 bases spanning the gap. The CDR3 loop spans 15 amino acids. CDR3 residues: CAISDTYRFNYGYTF. DNA for the CDR3: TGTGCCATCAGTGATACCTACAGATTTAACTATGGCTACACCTTC.

In this sample, this clonotype turned up a few times. The chain couples TRBV24-1 to TRBJ2-5, with D possibly being TRBD2 (6 bases). V was shortened by 0 bases and J by 2 bases, with 9 bases between the two germline ends. CDR3 length: 15 residues. CDR1 is KGHDR and CDR2 is SFDVKD in the germline V gene. The CDR3 DNA reads as TGTGCCACCAGTGATTTGCGAGGGAGGCAAGAGACCCAGTACTTC. As protein: CATSDLRGRQETQYF.

This clonotype was picked up a small number of times. This sequence joins TRBV4-1 and TRBJ2-3, with 7 bases fitting TRBD1. This CDR3 has 15 amino acids. Germline CDR1 is MGHRA and CDR2 is YSYEKL. The junction had 6 bases not matched to a gene; V was cut back by 3 bases and J by 3 bases. CDR3 bases: TGCGCCAGCAGCCATAGGACAGGTGGGACAGATACGCAGTATTTT. Translated, it gives CASSHRTGGTDTQYF.

This chain connects TRBV5-1 to TRBJ1-2; TRBD1 matches at 8 bases. The CDR3 is made up of 15 amino acids. Per germline, CDR1 SGHRS and CDR2 YFSETQ. The J segment lost 6 bases and the V segment lost 2 bases, leaving 9 bases of the junction unmatched. CDR3 DNA: TGCGCCAGCAGCTTTAGTGGACAGGGAGTCGATGGCTACACCTTC. Translated, it gives CASSFSGQGVDGYTF.

The chain is built from TRBV28 and TRBJ1-2; TRBD1 might be the D (6 bases). The CDR3 is made up of 15 amino acids. Germline CDR1 reads MDHEN; CDR2 reads SYDVKM. The V and J ends lost 2 bases and 3 bases respectively, with 13 bases between them. The CDR3: CASSLGGAWDYGYTF. CDR3 nucleotide sequence: TGTGCCAGCAGTTTAGGGGGGGCCTGGGACTATGGCTACACCTTC.

CDR3 protein: CASSSRDRGEQYF. DNA for the CDR3: TGTGCCAGCAGTTCCCGGGACAGGGGCGAGCAGTACTTC. V usage is TRBV27 and J usage is TRBJ2-7; TRBD1 agrees at 10 bases. J lost 6 bases, V lost 4 bases, and 3 bases had no gene match. This CDR3 region has 13 residues. Germline V gives CDR1 MNHEY, CDR2 SMNVEV (reference sequence).

This chain joins TRBV7-9 and TRBJ2-1, with D possibly being TRBD2 (6 bases). Trimming removed 1 base at V and 4 bases at J, with 11 bases between. The CDR3 contains 15 residues. Per germline, CDR1 SEHNR and CDR2 FQNEAQ (reference sequence). This CDR3 is CASSLGRAGYNEQFF. CDR3 nucleotides: TGTGCCAGCAGCTTAGGACGGGCGGGATACAATGAGCAGTTCTTC. Combining the CDR3 with reference TRBV7-9 and TRBJ2-1 gives the whole variable domain DTGVSQNPRHKITKRGQNVTFRCDPISEHNRLYWYRQTLGQGPEFLTYFQNEAQLEKSRLLSDRFSAERPKGSFSTLEIQRTEQGDSAMYLCASSLGRAGYNEQFFGPGTRLTVL.

The chain is built from TRBV12-3 or TRBV12-4 and TRBJ1-1; 10 nucleotides agree with TRBD1. The length of the CDR3 is 14 residues. V was clipped by 5 bases and J by 1 base; unmatched bases: 1. CDR3 in DNA: TGTGCCAGCAGTGGGACAGGGGCGAACACTGAAGCTTTCTTT. Encoded protein: CASSGTGANTEAFF.

This clonotype was picked up a small number of times. The genes are TRBV20-1 and TRBJ1-1, with D uncertain. The CDR3 has 14 residues. CDR1 and CDR2 from the germline V gene are DFQATT and SNEGSKA (reference sequence). Between the trimmed V and J ends, which lost 3 bases and 1 base, there was a span of 12 bases. CDR3 coding DNA: TGCAGTGCTAGGTTCGCGGGAGGGAACACTGAAGCTTTCTTT. Translation gives CSARFAGGNTEAFF.

This clonotype was found many times. This chain uses TRBV7-2 with TRBJ1-1, with D possibly TRBD1 on 5 matching bases. CDR1 SGHTA and CDR2 FQGNSA come from the germline V gene. V lost 4 bases, J lost 2 bases, and 11 bases lay in between. The CDR3 contains 14 residues. CDR3 amino acids: CASSSPGTNTEAFF. The CDR3 DNA sequence: TGTGCCAGCAGCTCTCCCGGGACCAACACTGAAGCTTTCTTT.

The chain employs TRBV5-1 and TRBJ2-7; D gene uncertain. V dropped 5 bases and J dropped 8 bases, with 20 bases sitting between them. The germline CDR1 and CDR2 sequences are SGHRS and YFSETQ. The CDR3 loop spans 14 amino acids. The CDR3, as DNA: TGCGCCAGCAGAATTATCGGCGGATCTACTAAGCAGTACTTC. Its translation: CASRIIGGSTKQYF.

The sample holds a few counts of this clonotype. This rearrangement joins TRBV29-1 to TRBJ1-1; 8 bases map to TRBD1. The CDR3 totals 15 residues. Germline V gene lookup returns CDR1 SQVTM and CDR2 ANQGSEA. Losses at the gene ends were 5 bases for V and 6 bases for J; bases not matched to a gene: 14. CDR3 sequence: CSVTRTGSWGAEAFF. DNA of the CDR3: TGCAGCGTTACCCGGACAGGGTCGTGGGGAGCTGAAGCTTTCTTT.

This rearrangement joins TRBV11-2 to TRBJ2-7; D is perhaps TRBD1 or TRBD2 (6 bases each). CDR1 SGHAT and CDR2 FQNNGV come from the germline V gene. V was shortened by 2 bases and J by 3 bases, with 20 bases between the two germline ends. The CDR3 spans 17 residues. Here the CDR3 DNA reads TGTGCCAGCAGCTTAAATCTGAACGCAAGGGGGGACTACGAGCAGTACTTC. Its translation: CASSLNLNARGDYEQYF.

The chain joins TRBV15 to TRBJ2-3; possibly TRBD1 for D (6 bases). The V and J ends lost 8 bases and 6 bases respectively, with 24 bases between them. CDR3 length: 16 residues. From germline, CDR1 is LNHNV and CDR2 YYDKDF (reference sequence). In nucleotides, the CDR3 is TGTGCCACCGCGCGGAGGCGGCTATCAGGGGTGGATACGCAGTATTTT. This sequence encodes CATARRRLSGVDTQYF.

This clonotype was seen a handful of times. The chain links TRBV12-3 or TRBV12-4 to TRBJ1-2; D remains ambiguous. This CDR3 spans 13 amino acids. The V end was cut by 8 bases, the J end by 7 bases, with 17 bases between. The CDR3 DNA follows: TGTGCCAGCGGCAATGCGGATTCAGTTGGCTACACCTTC. This sequence encodes CASGNADSVGYTF.